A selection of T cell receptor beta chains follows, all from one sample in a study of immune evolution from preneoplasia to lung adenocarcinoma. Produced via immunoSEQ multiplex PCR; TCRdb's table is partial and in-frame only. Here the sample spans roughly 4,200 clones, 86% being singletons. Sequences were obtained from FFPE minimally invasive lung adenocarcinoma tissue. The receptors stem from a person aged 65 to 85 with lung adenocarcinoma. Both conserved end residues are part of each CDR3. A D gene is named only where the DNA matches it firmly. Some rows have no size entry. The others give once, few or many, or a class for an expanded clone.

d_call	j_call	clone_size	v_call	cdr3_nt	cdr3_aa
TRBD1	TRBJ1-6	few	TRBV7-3	TGTGCCAGCAGCTCAGGGGGATTCGGTTCACCCCTCCACTTT	CASSSGGFGSPLHF
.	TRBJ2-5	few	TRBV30	TGTGCCTGGAGGCGAATTCTGCAGGGACAAGAGACCCAGTACTTC	CAWRRILQGQETQYF
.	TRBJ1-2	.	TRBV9	TGTGCCAGCAGCGTAGGGGACACCCTCGTCGCCTTC	CASSVGDTLVAF
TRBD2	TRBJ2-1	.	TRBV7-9	TGTGCCAGCAGCTTAGAGCGGGATTCCTACAATGAGCAGTTCTTC	CASSLERDSYNEQFF
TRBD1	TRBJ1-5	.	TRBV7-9	TGTGCCAGCAGCTTAGCGTCCGGGACAGGGAACCAGCCCCAGCATTTT	CASSLASGTGNQPQHF
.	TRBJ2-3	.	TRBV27	TGTGCCAGCAGTGGATGGTTCAGGGGTCGTGAAGATACGCAGTATTTT	CASSGWFRGREDTQYF
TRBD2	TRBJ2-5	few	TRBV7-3	TGTGCCAGCAGCTTAATAGCGGGGGGACAAGAGACCCAGTACTTC	CASSLIAGGQETQYF
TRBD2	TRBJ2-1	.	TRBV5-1	TGCGCCAGCAGCCCGGGGCGGGAGTTCACCTACAATGAGCAGTTCTTC	CASSPGREFTYNEQFF
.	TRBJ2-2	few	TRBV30	TGTGCCTGGAATCGGGGGATGATCAGCGGGGAGCTGTTTTTT	CAWNRGMISGELFF
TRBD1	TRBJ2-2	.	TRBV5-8	TGTGCCAGCAGCATCGGACAGGTCCAAACCGGGGAGCTGTTTTTT	CASSIGQVQTGELFF
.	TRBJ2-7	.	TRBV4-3	TGCGCCAGCAGCTTAAAACGATCATCCCTTTACGAGCAGTACTTC	CASSLKRSSLYEQYF
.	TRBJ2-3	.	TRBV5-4	TGTGCCAGCAGCTTAGCTGCGGCGTTGTGGGATACGCAGTATTTT	CASSLAAALWDTQYF
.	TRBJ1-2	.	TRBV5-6	TGTGCCAGCAGCCCTGTTCCAGATCCTAACTATGGCTACACCTTC	CASSPVPDPNYGYTF
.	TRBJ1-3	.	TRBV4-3	TGCGCCAGCAGCCCGATCCAGGGGAGCTCTGGAAACACCATATATTTT	CASSPIQGSSGNTIYF
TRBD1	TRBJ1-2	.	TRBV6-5	TGTGCCACCCACAGGGGATCGAATGCCTACACCTTC	CATHRGSNAYTF
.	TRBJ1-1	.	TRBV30	TGTGCCGGAAGGACCAGGGGCCCTTATTACGTCACTGAAGCTTTCTTT	CAGRTRGPYYVTEAFF
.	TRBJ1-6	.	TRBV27	TGTGCCAGCAGCTCAGGGAATTGGGGTTCACCCCTCCACTTT	CASSSGNWGSPLHF
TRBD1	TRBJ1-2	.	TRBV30	TGTGCACGGGACAGGGGGATTGGCTACACCTTC	CARDRGIGYTF
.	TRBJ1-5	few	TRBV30	TGTGCCTGGACCCTCAACTCGGGGGGGCCCCAGCATTTT	CAWTLNSGGPQHF
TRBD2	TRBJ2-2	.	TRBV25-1	TGTGCCAGCAGTGAACTGGAGCGGGAGGGCTCCGGGGAGCTGTTTTTT	CASSELEREGSGELFF
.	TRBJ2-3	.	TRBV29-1	TGCAGCGTTCGGGCAGGGAACACAGATACGCAGTATTTT	CSVRAGNTDTQYF
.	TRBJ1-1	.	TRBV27	TGTGCCAGCAGTCCAGGGGCCGGCACTGAAGCTTTCTTT	CASSPGAGTEAFF
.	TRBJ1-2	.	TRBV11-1	TGTGCCAGCAGCTTAGCGGAGGGGTATGGCTACACCTTC	CASSLAEGYGYTF
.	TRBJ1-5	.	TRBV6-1	TGTGCCAGCAGGACTAACAGCAATCAGCCCCAGCATTTT	CASRTNSNQPQHF
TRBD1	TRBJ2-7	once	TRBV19	TGTGCCAGTAGTGCCCCAGGGGGATCTTCCTACGAGCAGTACTTC	CASSAPGGSSYEQYF
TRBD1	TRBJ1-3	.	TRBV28	TGTGCCAGCAGATCAGGGGGCGACTCTGGAAACACCATATATTTT	CASRSGGDSGNTIYF
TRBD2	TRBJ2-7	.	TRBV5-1	TGCGCCAGCAGCTTGGAAGCGGGAGGATACGAGCAGTACTTC	CASSLEAGGYEQYF
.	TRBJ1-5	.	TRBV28	TGTGCCAGCGGAACTGGGGATCAGCCCCAGCATTTT	CASGTGDQPQHF
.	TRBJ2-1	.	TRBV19	TGTGCCAGTAGTACAGGCTCCAACTCCTACAATGAGCAGTTCTTC	CASSTGSNSYNEQFF
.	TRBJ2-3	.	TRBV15	TGTGCCACCAGCAGAGCAGTTCCGCAAGATACGCAGTATTTT	CATSRAVPQDTQYF
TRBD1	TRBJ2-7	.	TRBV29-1	TGCAGCGTTGGAGGGGGCGAAAGGGGCGAGCAGTACTTC	CSVGGGERGEQYF
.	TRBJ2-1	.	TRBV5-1	TGCGCCAGCAGCTTGGGGGGACTGAGAGATGAGCAGTTCTTC	CASSLGGLRDEQFF
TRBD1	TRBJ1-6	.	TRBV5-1	TGCGCCACTTCCAGGGGGATCGATAATTCACCCCTCCACTTT	CATSRGIDNSPLHF
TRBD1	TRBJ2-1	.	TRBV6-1	TGTGCCAGCAGAGCCGGGACAGGGGGCTACAATGAGCAGTTCTTC	CASRAGTGGYNEQFF
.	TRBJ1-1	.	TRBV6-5	TGTGCCAGCCGAGGGGACGTTTACACTGAAGCTTTCTTT	CASRGDVYTEAFF
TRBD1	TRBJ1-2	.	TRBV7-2	TGTGCCAGCAGCTTCCTGGGACAGAGAAACTATGGCTACACCTTC	CASSFLGQRNYGYTF
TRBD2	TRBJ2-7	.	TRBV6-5	TGTGCCAGCAGTTACTACCAGAGGGAGGGTCGGGACGAGCAGTACTTC	CASSYYQREGRDEQYF
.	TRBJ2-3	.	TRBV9	TGTGCCAGCAGCGTATTCGGCGGGGGCACAGATACGCAGTATTTT	CASSVFGGGTDTQYF
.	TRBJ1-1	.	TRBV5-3	TGTGCTGACACTACAGGGTCGCCGGTCAATGAAGCTTTCTTT	CADTTGSPVNEAFF
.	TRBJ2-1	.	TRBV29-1	TGCAGCGTCTACTACAATGAGCAGTTCTTC	CSVYYNEQFF
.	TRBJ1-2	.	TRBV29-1	TGCAGCGTTGGAGAGCCAGTTCTTAACTATGGCTACACCTTC	CSVGEPVLNYGYTF
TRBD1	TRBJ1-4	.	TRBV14	TGTGCCAGCAGCCCGGAACAGGGGGCATTTAGAGAAAAACTGTTTTTT	CASSPEQGAFREKLFF
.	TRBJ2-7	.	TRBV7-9	TGTGCCAGCAGCCTAGTTAGCGCGGGCGAGCAGTACTTC	CASSLVSAGEQYF
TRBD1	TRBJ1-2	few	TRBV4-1	TGCGCCAGCAGGCCGGGACAGACTAACTATGGCTACACCTTC	CASRPGQTNYGYTF
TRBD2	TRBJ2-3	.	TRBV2	TGTGCCCTCCCCAGGACTAGCGGGAGGGAAGATACGCAGTATTTT	CALPRTSGREDTQYF
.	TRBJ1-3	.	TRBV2	TGTGCCAGCAGCGAACAGGGTATCTCTGGAAACACCATATATTTT	CASSEQGISGNTIYF